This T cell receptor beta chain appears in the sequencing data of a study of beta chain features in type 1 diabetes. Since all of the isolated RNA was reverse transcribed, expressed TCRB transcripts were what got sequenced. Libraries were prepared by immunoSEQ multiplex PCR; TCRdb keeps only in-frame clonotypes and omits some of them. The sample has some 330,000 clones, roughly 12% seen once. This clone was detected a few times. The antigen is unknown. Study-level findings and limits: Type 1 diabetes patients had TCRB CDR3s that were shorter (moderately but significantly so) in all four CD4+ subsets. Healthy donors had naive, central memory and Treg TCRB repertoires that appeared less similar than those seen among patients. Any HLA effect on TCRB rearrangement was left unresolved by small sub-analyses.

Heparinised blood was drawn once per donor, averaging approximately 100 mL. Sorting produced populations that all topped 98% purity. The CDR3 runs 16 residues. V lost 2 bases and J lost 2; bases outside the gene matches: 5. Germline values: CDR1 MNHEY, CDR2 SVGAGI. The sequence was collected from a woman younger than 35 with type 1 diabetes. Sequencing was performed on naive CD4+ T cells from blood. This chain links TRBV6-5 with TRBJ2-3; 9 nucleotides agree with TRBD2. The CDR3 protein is CASSYIAGEVTDTQYF. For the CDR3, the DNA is TGTGCCAGCAGTTACATAGCGGGGGAGGTCACAGATACGCAGTATTTT.